This T cell receptor beta chain was captured by sequencing in a study of T cell changes during pregnancy in multiple sclerosis. The repertoire was sequenced with immunoSEQ multiplex PCR; TCRdb's copy has only in-frame clones and lacks some. The sample includes about 54,000 clones, 91% of them seen just once. Germline-derived CDR1 and CDR2 are KGHSH and LQKENI. The J segment lost 2 bases and the V segment lost 3 bases, leaving 6 bases of the junction unmatched. This CDR3 has 15 amino acids. The source of this sequence is a female donor in good health, enrolled as a control in a pregnancy study. V gene TRBV18 combines with J gene TRBJ1-2, with 7 bases matching TRBD1. Sequencing used peripheral blood, obtained after pregnancy. Here the CDR3 DNA reads TGTGCCAGCTCACCCGCAGGGGGTGTCAACTATGGCTACACCTTC. It codes for CASSPAGGVNYGYTF.